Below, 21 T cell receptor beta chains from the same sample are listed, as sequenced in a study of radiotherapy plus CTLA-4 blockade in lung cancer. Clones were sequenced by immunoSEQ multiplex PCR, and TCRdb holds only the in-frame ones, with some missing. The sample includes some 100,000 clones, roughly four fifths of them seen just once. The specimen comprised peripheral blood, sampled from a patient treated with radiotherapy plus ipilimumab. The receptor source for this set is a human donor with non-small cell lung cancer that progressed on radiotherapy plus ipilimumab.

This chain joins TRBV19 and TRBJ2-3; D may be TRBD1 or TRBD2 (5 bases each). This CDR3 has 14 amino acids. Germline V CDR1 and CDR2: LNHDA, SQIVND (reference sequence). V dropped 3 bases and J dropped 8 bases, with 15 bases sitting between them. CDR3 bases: TGTGCCAGTAGTATTGGGACGGCGGAGCGTACGCAGTATTTT. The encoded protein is CASSIGTAERTQYF.

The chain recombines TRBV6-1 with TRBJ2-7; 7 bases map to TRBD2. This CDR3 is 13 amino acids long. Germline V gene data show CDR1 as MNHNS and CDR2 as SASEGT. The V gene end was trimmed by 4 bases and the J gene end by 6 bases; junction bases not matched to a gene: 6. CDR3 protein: CASSGGRATEQYF. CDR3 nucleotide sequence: TGTGCCAGCAGTGGAGGGAGGGCCACCGAGCAGTACTTC.

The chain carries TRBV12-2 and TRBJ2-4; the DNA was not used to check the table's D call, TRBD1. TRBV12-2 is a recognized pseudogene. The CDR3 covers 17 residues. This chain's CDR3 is CASRLGDRELAKNIQYF. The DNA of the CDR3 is TGTGCAAGTCGCTTAGGGGACAGGGAACTAGCCAAAAACATTCAGTACTTC.

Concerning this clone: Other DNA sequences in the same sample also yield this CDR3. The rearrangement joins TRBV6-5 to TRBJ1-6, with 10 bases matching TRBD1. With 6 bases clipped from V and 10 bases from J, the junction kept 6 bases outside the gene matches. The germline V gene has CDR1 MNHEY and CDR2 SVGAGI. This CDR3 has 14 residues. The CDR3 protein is CASSLGQGSSPLHF. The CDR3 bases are TGTGCCAGCAGCCTGGGACAGGGGTCCTCACCCCTCCACTTT.

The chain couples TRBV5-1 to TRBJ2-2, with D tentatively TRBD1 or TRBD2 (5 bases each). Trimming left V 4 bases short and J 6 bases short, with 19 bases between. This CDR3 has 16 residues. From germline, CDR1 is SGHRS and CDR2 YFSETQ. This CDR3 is CASSQPGTPGAGELFF. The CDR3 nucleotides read TGCGCCAGCAGCCAACCCGGGACCCCAGGCGCCGGGGAGCTGTTTTTT. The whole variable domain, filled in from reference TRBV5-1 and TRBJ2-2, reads KAGVTQTPRYLIKTRGQQVTLSCSPISGHRSVSWYQQTPGQGLQFLFEYFSETQRNKGNFPGRFSGRQFSNSRSEMNVSTLELGDSALYLCASSQPGTPGAGELFFGEGSRLTVL.

Here the CDR3 DNA reads TGTGCCAGCAGTTTATCGGCAGGGGCCGTGTACTTGGGTGGCTACACCTTC. It specifies CASSLSAGAVYLGGYTF. The rearrangement joins TRBV27 to TRBJ1-2, with a tentative D call TRBD1 (6 bases). Trimming cost V 0 bases and J 7 bases, with 21 bases left between them. Germline values: CDR1 MNHEY, CDR2 SMNVEV (reference sequence). There are 17 residues in the CDR3.

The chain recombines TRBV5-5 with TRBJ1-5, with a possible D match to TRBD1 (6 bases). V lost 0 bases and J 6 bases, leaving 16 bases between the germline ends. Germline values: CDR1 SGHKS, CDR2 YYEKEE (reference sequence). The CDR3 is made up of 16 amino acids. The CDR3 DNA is TGTGCCAGCAGCTTGGAAGTAGGGGGGCGCGGTCAGCCCCAGCATTTT. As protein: CASSLEVGGRGQPQHF.

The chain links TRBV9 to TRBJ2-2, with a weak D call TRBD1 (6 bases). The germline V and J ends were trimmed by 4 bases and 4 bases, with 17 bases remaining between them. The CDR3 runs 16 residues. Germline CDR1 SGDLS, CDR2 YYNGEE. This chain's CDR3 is CASSPETGRSTGELFF. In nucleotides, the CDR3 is TGTGCCAGCAGCCCAGAAACAGGGCGGAGCACCGGGGAGCTGTTTTTT.

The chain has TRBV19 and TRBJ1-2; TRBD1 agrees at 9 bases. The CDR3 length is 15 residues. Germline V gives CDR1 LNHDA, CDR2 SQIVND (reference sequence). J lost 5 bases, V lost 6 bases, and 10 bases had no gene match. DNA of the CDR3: TGTGCCAGTAGGAGCCCTCCAGGGACAGGGTATGGCTACACCTTC. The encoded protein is CASRSPPGTGYGYTF.

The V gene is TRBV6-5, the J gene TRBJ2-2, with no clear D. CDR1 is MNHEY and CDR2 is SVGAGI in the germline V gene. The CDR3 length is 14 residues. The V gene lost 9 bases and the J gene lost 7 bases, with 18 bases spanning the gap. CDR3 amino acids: CARRIHGQSGELFF. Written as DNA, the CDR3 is TGTGCCAGGCGGATTCATGGGCAAAGCGGGGAGCTGTTTTTT.

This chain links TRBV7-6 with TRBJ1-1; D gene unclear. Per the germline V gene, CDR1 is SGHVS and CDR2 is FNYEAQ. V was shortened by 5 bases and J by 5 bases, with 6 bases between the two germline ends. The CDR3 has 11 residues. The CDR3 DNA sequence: TGTGCCAGCAGCCGCGGGACTGAAGCTTTCTTT. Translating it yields CASSRGTEAFF.

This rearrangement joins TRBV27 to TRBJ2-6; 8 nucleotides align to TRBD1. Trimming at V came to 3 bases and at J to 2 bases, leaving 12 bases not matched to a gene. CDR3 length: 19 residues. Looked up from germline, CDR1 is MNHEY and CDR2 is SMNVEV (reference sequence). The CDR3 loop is CASSLGRGRSLAGANVLTF. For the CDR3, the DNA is TGTGCCAGCAGTTTGGGCAGGGGGCGCTCATTGGCTGGGGCCAACGTCCTGACTTTC.

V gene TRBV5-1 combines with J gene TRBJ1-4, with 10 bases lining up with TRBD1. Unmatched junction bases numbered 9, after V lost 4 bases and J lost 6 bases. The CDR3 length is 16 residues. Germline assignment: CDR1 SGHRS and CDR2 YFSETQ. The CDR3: CASSPRQGAGDEKLFF. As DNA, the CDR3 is TGCGCCAGCAGCCCTAGACAGGGGGCCGGGGATGAAAAACTGTTTTTT.

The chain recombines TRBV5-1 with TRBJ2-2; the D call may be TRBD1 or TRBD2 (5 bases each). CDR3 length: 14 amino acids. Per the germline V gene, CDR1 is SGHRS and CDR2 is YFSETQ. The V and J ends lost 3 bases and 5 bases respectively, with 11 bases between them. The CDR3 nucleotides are TGCGCCAGCAGCTGGGGGTCTCGGACCGGGGAGCTGTTTTTT. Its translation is CASSWGSRTGELFF.

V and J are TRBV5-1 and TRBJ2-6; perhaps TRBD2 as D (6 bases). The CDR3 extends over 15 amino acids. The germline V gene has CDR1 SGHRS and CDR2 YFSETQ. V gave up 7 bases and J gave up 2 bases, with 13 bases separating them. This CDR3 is CASSGGSTGANVLTF. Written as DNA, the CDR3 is TGCGCCAGCTCTGGAGGGAGCACTGGGGCCAACGTCCTGACTTTC. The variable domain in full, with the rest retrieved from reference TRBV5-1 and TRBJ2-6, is KAGVTQTPRYLIKTRGQQVTLSCSPISGHRSVSWYQQTPGQGLQFLFEYFSETQRNKGNFPGRFSGRQFSNSRSEMNVSTLELGDSALYLCASSGGSTGANVLTFGAGSRLTVL.

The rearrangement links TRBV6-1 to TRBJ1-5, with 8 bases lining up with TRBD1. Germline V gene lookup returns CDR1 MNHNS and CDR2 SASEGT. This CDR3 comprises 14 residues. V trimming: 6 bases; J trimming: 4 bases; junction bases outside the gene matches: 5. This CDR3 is CASRAGQANQPQHF. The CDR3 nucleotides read TGTGCCAGCAGGGCGGGACAGGCGAATCAGCCCCAGCATTTT.

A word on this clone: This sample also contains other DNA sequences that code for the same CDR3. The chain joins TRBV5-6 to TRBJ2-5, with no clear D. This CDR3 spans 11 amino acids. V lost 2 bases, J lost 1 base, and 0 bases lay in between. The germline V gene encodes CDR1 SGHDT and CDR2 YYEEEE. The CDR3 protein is CASSFQETQYF. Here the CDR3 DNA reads TGTGCCAGCAGCTTCCAAGAGACCCAGTACTTC.

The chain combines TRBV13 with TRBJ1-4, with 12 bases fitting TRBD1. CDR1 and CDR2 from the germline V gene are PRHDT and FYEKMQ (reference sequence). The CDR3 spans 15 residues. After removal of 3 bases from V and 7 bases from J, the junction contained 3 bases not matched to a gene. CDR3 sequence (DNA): TGTGCCAGCAGCTTGGGGGACAGGGGGCTTGAAAAACTGTTTTTT. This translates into CASSLGDRGLEKLFF.

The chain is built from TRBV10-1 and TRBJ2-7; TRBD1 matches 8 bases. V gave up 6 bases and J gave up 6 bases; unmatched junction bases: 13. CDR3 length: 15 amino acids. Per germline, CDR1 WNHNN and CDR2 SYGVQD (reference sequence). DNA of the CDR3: TGCGCCAGCAGCGAAGACAGGGGTCAACCCCCCGAGCAGTACTTC. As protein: CASSEDRGQPPEQYF.

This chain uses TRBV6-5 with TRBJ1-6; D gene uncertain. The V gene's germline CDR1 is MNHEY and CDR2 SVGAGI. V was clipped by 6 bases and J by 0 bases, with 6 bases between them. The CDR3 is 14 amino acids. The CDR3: CASRGSSYNSPLHF. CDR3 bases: TGTGCCAGCAGGGGGAGCTCCTATAATTCACCCCTCCACTTT.

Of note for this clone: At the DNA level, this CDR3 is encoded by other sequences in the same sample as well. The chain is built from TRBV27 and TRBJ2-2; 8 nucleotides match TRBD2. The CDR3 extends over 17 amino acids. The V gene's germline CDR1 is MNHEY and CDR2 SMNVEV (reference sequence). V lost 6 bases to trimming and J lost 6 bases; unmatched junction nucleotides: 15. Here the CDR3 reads CASSSTAGVGYAGELFF. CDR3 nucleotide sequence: TGTGCCAGCAGCTCCACAGCGGGAGTCGGGTACGCCGGGGAGCTGTTTTTT.